This TCR beta chain comes out of a study of T cell repertoires in cytomegalovirus infection (dated by TCRdb to between 2019 and 2020). Study-wide context: Donor HLA type was relevant to the analysis, as public TCR beta signatures indicated carriage of CMV infection together with the matching HLA type.

The full study reports these points: The ex vivo response was dominated by HLA-C-restricted CMV-specific TCR beta clonotypes, which also provided the single most frequent clonotype in two of eight donors. Cumulative frequency of public TCR beta family members discriminated carriers of CMV infection plus the relevant HLA type in this cohort and an independent approximately 400-donor cohort.

Sequenced using an Illumina HiSeq 1500. The public reads were reprocessed in TCRdb via fastp at Q25 and MiXCR, keeping in-frame beta chains. A single entry per CDR3 protein holds the most common genes and DNA from its merged rows. This sample comprises more than 150,000 distinct CDR3 sequences, roughly 19% of them detected only once. The ten largest clones capture 2.5% to 3% of the sample. To note about this clonotype: The specificity of this receptor is unknown. No qualities accompany the bases; no much larger clone lies one base away.

This receptor was obtained from a human donor in good health (CMV status not recorded). Some clones in this sample may be carry-over from other donors' samples. Material: PBMCs.

The CDR3 has the sequence CATSRVLGETQYF. The bases are TGTGCCACCAGCAGAGTACTGGGAGAGACCCAGTACTTC. The rearrangement joined TRBV15 to TRBJ2-5; a confident D gene designation cannot be given. The CDR3 spans 13 residues, from the cysteine through the phenylalanine. The sequence is cut down to CDR3 DNA, 39 bases in frame from base 1. The CDR1 and CDR2 encoded by the germline V gene (reference sequence) are LNHNV and YYDKDF. V gives up 1 base and J gives up 4 bases, and the segment between their germline ends measures 7 bases. Where the CDR3 stops, the reference TRBV15 and TRBJ2-5 genes take over; the full variable domain is DAMVIQNPRYQVTQFGKPVTLSCSQTLNHNVMYWYQQKSSQAPKLLFHYYDKDFNNEADTPDNFQSRRPNTSFCFLDIRSPGLGDTAMYLCATSRVLGETQYFGPGTRLLVL.